The text below deals with one TCR beta chain. The data derive from a study of shared clonotypes between healthy human individuals. TCRdb's copy holds only in-frame clones and misses some; the assay was immunoSEQ multiplex PCR. The sample shows about 2.4 million clones, around nine tenths of them seen only once. The CDR3 sequence is 14 residues long. Germline-derived CDR1 and CDR2 are ENHRY and SYGVKD. V gave up 7 bases and J gave up 0 bases; unmatched junction bases: 5. The sequenced material came from naive CD4+ T cells sorted from blood. The subset denotes: CD45RA+ positively selected. The chain combines TRBV10-3 with TRBJ2-7; 8 bases line up with TRBD1. The receptor was isolated from a man younger than 35 in good health. The CDR3 spells CAITPTGVSYEQYF. CDR3 coding DNA: TGTGCCATCACTCCGACAGGGGTCTCCTACGAGCAGTACTTC.